What follows are 3 T cell receptor beta chains derived from one specimen sequenced in a study of T cells in Graves' hyperthyroidism and ophthalmopathy. Researchers took RNA transcripts and amplified the TCR beta CDR3 regions from them. HTBI primers were employed in a first-round RT-PCR of the TCR CDR3. TCRdb re-called the multiplex PCR reads through MiXCR, storing one row per CDR3 protein. The repertoire holds 550,000 to 600,000 distinct CDR3 sequences, with 15% to 20% as singletons. The specimen was blood. The receptors stem from a woman aged 18-35 years with Graves' hyperthyroidism.

The rearrangement joins TRBV10-3 to TRBJ1-2; 9 bases are a match to TRBD1. The V gene's germline CDR1 is ENHRY and CDR2 SYGVKD. The CDR3 extends over 16 amino acids. J gave up 6 bases and V 4 bases, and 12 bases lay outside the gene matches. The CDR3 coding sequence is TGTGCCATCAGTGGTGTCAAGGACAGGGGAAGGGATGGCTACACCTTC. It encodes CAISGVKDRGRDGYTF.

The CDR3 reads CASSLGISPLHF. The CDR3, as DNA: TGTGCCAGCAGCTTGGGGATTTCACCCCTCCACTTT. The chain combines TRBV5-6 with TRBJ1-6; D is unresolved. V was trimmed by 0 bases and J by 9 bases, leaving 4 bases between them. This CDR3 comprises 12 residues. CDR1 and CDR2 (germline): SGHDT, YYEEEE.

There are a few counts of this clonotype. The rearrangement uses TRBV29-1 and TRBJ2-2; D not certain. Germline V gene data show CDR1 as SQVTM and CDR2 as ANQGSEA. Trimming took off 1 base at V and 4 bases at J, with 7 bases between the two ends. This CDR3 is built from 13 residues. The CDR3 is CSVEGPATGELFF. Here the CDR3 DNA reads TGCAGCGTTGAAGGACCCGCCACCGGGGAGCTGTTTTTT.